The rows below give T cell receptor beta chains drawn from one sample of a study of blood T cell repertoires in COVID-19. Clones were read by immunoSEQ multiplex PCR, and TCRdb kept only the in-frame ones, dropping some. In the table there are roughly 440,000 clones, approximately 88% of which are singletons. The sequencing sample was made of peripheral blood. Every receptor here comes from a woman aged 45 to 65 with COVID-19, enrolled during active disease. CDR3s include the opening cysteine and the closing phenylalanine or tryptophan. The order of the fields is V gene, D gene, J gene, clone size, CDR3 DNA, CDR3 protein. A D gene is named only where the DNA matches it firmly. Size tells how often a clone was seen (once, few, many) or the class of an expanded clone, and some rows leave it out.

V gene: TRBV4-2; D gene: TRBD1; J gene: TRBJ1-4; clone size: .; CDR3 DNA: TGTGCCAGCAGCCAAGAGGGACAGGGGGCAGAAAAACTGTTTTTT; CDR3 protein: CASSQEGQGAEKLFF
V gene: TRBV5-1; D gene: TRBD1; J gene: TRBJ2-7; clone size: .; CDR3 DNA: TGCGCCAGCAGCTTGGCCTTAGCCGGGACAGGGCCTAACTACGAGCAGTACTTC; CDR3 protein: CASSLALAGTGPNYEQYF
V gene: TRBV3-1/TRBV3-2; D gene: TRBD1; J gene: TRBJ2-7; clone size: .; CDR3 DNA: TGTGCCAGCAGCCCCCACGGACAGGGGAACTACGAGCAGTACTTC; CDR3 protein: CASSPHGQGNYEQYF
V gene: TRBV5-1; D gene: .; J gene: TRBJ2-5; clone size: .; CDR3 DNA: TGCGCCAGCAGCTTGGCTGGCGACCCGACGGAGGAGACCCAGTACTTC; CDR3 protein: CASSLAGDPTEETQYF
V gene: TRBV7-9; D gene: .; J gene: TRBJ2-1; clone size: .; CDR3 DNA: TGTGCCAGCAGCCCTTCAGGACTACCTTACAATGAGCAGTTCTTC; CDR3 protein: CASSPSGLPYNEQFF
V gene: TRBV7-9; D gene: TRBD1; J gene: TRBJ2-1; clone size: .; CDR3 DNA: TGTGCCAGCAGCTTAGTCGATACAGGGGGATTCTTC; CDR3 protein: CASSLVDTGGFF
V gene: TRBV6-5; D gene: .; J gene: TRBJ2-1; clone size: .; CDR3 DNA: TGTGCCAGCAGAATAGATTTGAGCTCCTACAATGAGCAGTTCTTC; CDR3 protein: CASRIDLSSYNEQFF
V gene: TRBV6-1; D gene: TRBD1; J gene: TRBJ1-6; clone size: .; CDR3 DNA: TGTGCCAGCAGTGAGACAGGGATGGGTCGCAATTCACCCCTCCACTTT; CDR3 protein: CASSETGMGRNSPLHF
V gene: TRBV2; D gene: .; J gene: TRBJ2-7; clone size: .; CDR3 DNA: TGTGCCAGCAGTGAAGCGCCAGGGCGCTACGAGCAGTACTTC; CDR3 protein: CASSEAPGRYEQYF
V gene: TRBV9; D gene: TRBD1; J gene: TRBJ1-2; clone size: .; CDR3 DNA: TGTGCCAGCAGCGTCAACCCCGGGACAGGGGGACTACATGGCTACACCTTC; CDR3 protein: CASSVNPGTGGLHGYTF
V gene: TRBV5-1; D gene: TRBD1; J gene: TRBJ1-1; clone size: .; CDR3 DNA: TGCGCCAGCAGCCGTTGGACAGGGGGCTCTCCAAACTCTGAAGCTTTCTTT; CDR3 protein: CASSRWTGGSPNSEAFF
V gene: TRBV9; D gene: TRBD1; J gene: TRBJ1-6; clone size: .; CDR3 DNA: TGTGCCAGCAGCCAGTACCCCGGGACAGGGGGTCTAGGCTCCTATAATTCACCCCTCCACTTT; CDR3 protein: CASSQYPGTGGLGSYNSPLHF
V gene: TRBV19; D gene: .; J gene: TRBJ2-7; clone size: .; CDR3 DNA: TGTGCCAGTAGTATAGATCGGCAGGGTATCTACGAGCAGTACTTC; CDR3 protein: CASSIDRQGIYEQYF
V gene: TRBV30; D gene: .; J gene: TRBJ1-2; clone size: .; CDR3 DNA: TGTGCCTGGAGGCCAACAGGGATGGACTATGGCTACACCTTC; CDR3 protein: CAWRPTGMDYGYTF
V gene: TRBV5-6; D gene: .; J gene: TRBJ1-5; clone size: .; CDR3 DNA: TGTGCCAGCAGCCGGGGTACAGGGACCTCATGGCCCCAGCATTTT; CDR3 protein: CASSRGTGTSWPQHF
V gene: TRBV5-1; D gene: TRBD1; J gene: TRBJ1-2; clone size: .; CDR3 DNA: TGCGCCAGCAGCGATCGACAGGGCTCTAACTATGGCTACACCTTC; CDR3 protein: CASSDRQGSNYGYTF
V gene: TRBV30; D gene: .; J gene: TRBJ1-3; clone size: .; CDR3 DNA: TGTGCCTGGAATTTAGACTCTGGAAACACCATATATTTT; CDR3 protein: CAWNLDSGNTIYF
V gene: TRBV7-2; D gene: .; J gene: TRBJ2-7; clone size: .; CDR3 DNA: TGTGCCAGCAGCTCATCATGGAGCTCCTACGAGCAGTACTTC; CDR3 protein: CASSSSWSSYEQYF
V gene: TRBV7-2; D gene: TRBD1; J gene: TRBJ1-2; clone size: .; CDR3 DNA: TGTGCCAGCAGCTTACGGACAGGGGGAGCTGGCTACACCTTC; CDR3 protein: CASSLRTGGAGYTF
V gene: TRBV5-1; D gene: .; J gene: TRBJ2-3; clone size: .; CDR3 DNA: TGCGCCAGCAGCTTGGACAGGGCGACAGATACGCAGTATTTT; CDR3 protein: CASSLDRATDTQYF
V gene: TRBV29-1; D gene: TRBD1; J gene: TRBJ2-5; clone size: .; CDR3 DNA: TGCAGCGTTCACTCGGCAGGGGGAGAGACCCAGTACTTC; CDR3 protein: CSVHSAGGETQYF
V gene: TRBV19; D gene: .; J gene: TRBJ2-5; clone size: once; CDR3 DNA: TGTGCCAGTAAGTCCCGGGAGGAGGGGGTCCAAGAGACCCAGTACTTC; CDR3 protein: CASKSREEGVQETQYF
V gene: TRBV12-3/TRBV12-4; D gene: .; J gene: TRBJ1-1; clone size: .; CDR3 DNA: TGTGCCAGCAGTTTTATATCGGGGGGTGAAGCTTTCTTT; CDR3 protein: CASSFISGGEAFF
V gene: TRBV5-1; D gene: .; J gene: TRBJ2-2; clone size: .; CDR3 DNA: TGCGCCAGCAGCTCCTCAGGTAACACCGGGGAGCTGTTTTTT; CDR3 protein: CASSSSGNTGELFF
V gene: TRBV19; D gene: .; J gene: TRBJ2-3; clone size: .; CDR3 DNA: TGTGCCAGTAGTATAAATCGGGGAACGCAGTATTTT; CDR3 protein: CASSINRGTQYF
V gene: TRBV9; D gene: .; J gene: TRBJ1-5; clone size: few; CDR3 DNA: TGTGCCAGCAGCGTAGGAGGGAGCAATCAGCCCCAGCATTTT; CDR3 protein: CASSVGGSNQPQHF
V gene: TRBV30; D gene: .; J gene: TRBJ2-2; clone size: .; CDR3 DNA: TGTGCCTGGAGTGTGATCAGGCCCACCGGGGAGCTGTTTTTT; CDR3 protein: CAWSVIRPTGELFF
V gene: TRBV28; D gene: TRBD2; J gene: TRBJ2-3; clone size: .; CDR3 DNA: TGTGCCAGCGGAGAGCGGGGGGGGAGGACAGATACGCAGTATTTT; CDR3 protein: CASGERGGRTDTQYF
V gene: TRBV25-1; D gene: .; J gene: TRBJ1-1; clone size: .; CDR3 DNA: TGTGCCAGCAGTGAACTTCGGAACACTGAAGCTTTCTTT; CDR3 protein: CASSELRNTEAFF
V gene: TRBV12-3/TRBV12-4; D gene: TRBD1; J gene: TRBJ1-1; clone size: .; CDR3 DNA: TGTGCCAGCAGCTACAGGGGGGGGTTTTTAGCTTTCTTT; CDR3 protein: CASSYRGGFLAFF
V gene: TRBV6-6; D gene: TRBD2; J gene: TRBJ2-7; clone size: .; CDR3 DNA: TGTGCCATCGGTTTAGCGGGGGGCCCCTACGAGCAGTACTTC; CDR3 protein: CAIGLAGGPYEQYF
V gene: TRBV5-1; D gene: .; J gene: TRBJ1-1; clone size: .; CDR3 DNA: TGCGCCAGCAGCTTGGACGGGGGGGCTGACACTGAAGCTTTCTTT; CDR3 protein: CASSLDGGADTEAFF
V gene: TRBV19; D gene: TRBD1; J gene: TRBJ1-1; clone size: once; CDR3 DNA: TGTGCCAGTAGTATGCGGACAGGGGGCATTAGGAGAAACACTGAAGCTTTCTTT; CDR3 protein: CASSMRTGGIRRNTEAFF
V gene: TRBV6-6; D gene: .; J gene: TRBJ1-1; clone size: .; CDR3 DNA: TGTGCCAGCAGGGGGGGAGGCAGCGACCCGAACACTGAAGCTTTCTTT; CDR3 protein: CASRGGGSDPNTEAFF
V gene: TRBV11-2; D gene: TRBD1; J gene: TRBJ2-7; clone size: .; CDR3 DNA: TGTGCCAGCAGCCTAGGGGGCAGCGCCTACGAGCAGTACTTC; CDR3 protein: CASSLGGSAYEQYF
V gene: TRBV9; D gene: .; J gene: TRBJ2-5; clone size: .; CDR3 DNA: TGTGCCAGCAGCTCGTACCAAGAGACCCAGTACTTC; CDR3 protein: CASSSYQETQYF
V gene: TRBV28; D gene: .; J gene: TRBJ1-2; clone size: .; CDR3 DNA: TGTGCCATCCAATACTCGGGGGTTATAGAAGGCTACACCTTC; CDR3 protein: CAIQYSGVIEGYTF
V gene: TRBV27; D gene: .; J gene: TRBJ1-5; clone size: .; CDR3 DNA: TGTGCCAGCAGTCTGGACTTTGGTCAGCCCCAGCATTTT; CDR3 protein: CASSLDFGQPQHF
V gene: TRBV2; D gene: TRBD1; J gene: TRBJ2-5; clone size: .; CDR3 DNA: TGTGCCAGCAGTACCCGGACAGGGAGGGAGACCCAGTACTTC; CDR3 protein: CASSTRTGRETQYF
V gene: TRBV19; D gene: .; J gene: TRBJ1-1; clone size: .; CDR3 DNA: TGTGCCAGCTCCCGTTTAGGGGGATACACTGAAGCTTTCTTT; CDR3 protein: CASSRLGGYTEAFF